The 2 T cell receptor beta chains reported below all come from one sample, sequenced in a study of CD8 T cells in ankylosing spondylitis. TCRdb reprocessed the 5' RACE reads with MiXCR, giving one entry per CDR3 protein. This sample carries about 69,000 distinct CDR3 sequences, under 5.5% of them seen once, and the ten largest clones take 2.2%. The sequenced sample consisted of blood, either unsorted or a sorted T cell fraction (not recorded which). The receptors were gathered from a male donor with ankylosing spondylitis or in good health (not recorded which).

This clonotype has ten or more counts. The chain uses TRBV2 and TRBJ2-1; tentatively, D is TRBD2 (7 bases). The V gene's germline CDR1 is SNHLY and CDR2 FYNNEI. The CDR3 spans 16 residues. The ends were cut back, 8 bases at V and 0 bases at J, with 17 bases in the middle. The CDR3 DNA reads as TGTGCCAGCTCCGAGGGGGGGGTAAGCTCCTACAATGAGCAGTTCTTC. Translated: CASSEGGVSSYNEQFF.

The sample holds a few counts of this clonotype. This sequence joins TRBV6-1 and TRBJ2-2, with TRBD1 identical over 7 bases. CDR1 is MNHNS and CDR2 is SASEGT in the germline V gene. The CDR3 has 15 residues. J was trimmed by 6 bases and V by 5 bases; bases with no gene match: 9. The CDR3 sequence: CASSTPDRAPGELFF. The CDR3 nucleotides read TGTGCCAGCAGTACCCCAGACAGGGCCCCCGGGGAGCTGTTTTTT.